Sequencing of this T cell receptor beta chain was carried out in a study of T cell responses to AZD1222 COVID-19 vaccine. General observations from the study: Among those given AZD1222, only six were seropositive at baseline. Clonal diversity may have been underestimated in mostly white British donors. Repertoires were obtained only post-peak T cell response. A rise in Spike-specific TCR breadth and depth followed two AZD1222 doses.

The protocol was immunoSEQ multiplex PCR, while the TCRdb copy is restricted to in-frame clones and leaves out a portion. The sample carries 68,000 or so clones, around nine tenths recorded once. As for this clone: The antigen remains undetermined. At the DNA level, this CDR3 is encoded by other sequences in the same sample as well.

The V and J ends lost 0 bases and 0 bases respectively, with 0 bases between them. CDR1 is MNHEY and CDR2 is SMNVEV in the germline V gene (reference sequence). The CDR3 runs to 13 residues. The chain has TRBV27 and TRBJ1-5, with D unresolved. This clonotype originated in an adult in good health. This material consisted of peripheral blood, taken on day 0 of AZD1222 vaccination. CDR3 coding DNA: TGTGCCAGCAGTTTATCTAGCAATCAGCCCCAGCATTTT. As protein: CASSLSSNQPQHF.